This T cell receptor beta chain stems from a study of blood T cell repertoires in COVID-19. Some clones are missing from TCRdb's copy, which holds only in-frame ones; the method was immunoSEQ multiplex PCR. The sample lists roughly 290,000 clones, 80% to 95% seen once, with approximately 7.5% in the top ten. It was during active infection that Seattle patients were enrolled and then longitudinally followed. The length of the CDR3 is 14 residues. The J segment lost 8 bases and the V segment lost 3 bases, leaving 5 bases of the junction unmatched. Germline loops: CDR1 MGHRA, CDR2 YSYEKL. This chain connects TRBV4-1 to TRBJ2-1; 9 positions agree with TRBD1. The TCR comes from a woman in her 30s with COVID-19, enrolled during active disease. Sequences were obtained from peripheral blood. DNA for the CDR3: TGCGCCAGCAGCCAGGGGGACAGGGCTGATGAGCAGTTCTTC. It is translated as CASSQGDRADEQFF.